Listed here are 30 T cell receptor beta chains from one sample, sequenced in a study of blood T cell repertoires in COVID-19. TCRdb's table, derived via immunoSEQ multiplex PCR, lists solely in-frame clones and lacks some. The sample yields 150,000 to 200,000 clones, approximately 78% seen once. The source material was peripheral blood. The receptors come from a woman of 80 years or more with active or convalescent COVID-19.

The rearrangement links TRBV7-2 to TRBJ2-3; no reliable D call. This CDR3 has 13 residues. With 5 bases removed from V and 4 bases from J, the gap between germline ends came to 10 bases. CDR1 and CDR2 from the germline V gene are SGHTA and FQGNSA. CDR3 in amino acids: CASSTHYSDTQYF. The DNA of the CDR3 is TGTGCCAGCAGCACTCACTACTCAGATACGCAGTATTTT.

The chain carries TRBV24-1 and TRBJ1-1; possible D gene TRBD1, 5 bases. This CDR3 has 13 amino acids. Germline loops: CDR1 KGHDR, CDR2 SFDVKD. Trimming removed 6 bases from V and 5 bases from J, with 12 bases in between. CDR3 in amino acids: CATSRGGRTEAFF. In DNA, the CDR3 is TGTGCCACCAGTCGGGGGGGAAGGACTGAAGCTTTCTTT.

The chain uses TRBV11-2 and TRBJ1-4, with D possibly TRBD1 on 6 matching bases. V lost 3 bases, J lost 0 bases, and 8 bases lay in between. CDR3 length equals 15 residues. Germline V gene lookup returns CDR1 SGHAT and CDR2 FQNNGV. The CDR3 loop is CASSLTGSTNEKLFF. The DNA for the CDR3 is TGTGCCAGCAGCTTGACAGGATCAACTAATGAAAAACTGTTTTTT.

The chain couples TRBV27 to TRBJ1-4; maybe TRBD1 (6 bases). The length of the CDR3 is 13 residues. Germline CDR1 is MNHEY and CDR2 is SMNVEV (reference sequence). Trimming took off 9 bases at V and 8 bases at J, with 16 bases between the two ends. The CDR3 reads CASGQNLGEKLFF. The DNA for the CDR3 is TGTGCCAGTGGACAGAATCTTGGGGAAAAACTGTTTTTT.

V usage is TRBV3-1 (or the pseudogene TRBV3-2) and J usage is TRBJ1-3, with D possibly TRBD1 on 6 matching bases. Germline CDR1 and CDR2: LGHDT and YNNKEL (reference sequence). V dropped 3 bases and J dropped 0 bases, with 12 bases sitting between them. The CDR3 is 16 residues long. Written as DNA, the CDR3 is TGTGCCAGCAGCCAGTACGGACAGTACTCTGGAAACACCATATATTTT. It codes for CASSQYGQYSGNTIYF.

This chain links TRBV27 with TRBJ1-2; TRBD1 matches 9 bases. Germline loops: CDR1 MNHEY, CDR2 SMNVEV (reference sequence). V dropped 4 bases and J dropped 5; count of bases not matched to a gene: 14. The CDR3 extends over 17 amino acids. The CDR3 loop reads CASSSNSWTGADYGYTF. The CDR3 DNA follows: TGTGCCAGCAGTTCTAACTCCTGGACAGGGGCGGATTATGGCTACACCTTC.

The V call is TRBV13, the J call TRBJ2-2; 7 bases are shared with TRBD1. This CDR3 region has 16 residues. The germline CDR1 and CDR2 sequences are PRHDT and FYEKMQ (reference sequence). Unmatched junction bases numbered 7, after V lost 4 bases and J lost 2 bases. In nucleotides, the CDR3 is TGTGCCAGCAGCTCGGGACAGCAGATCAACACCGGGGAGCTGTTTTTT. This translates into CASSSGQQINTGELFF.

CDR3 in DNA: TGTGCCAGCAGCTTAATCTTAGCGGGGGCAGATACGCAGTATTTT. It translates to CASSLILAGADTQYF. The rearrangement links TRBV7-9 to TRBJ2-3; 9 nucleotides agree with TRBD2. The CDR3 runs 15 residues. Germline V lookup: CDR1 SEHNR, CDR2 FQNEAQ (reference sequence). The V and J ends lost 2 bases and 4 bases, in that order; junction bases with no gene match: 4.

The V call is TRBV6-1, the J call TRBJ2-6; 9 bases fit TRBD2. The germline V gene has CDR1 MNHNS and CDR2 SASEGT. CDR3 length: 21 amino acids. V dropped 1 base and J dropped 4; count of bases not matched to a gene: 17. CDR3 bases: TGTGCCAGCAGTGAAGGGTTAAGGCTAGCGGGAATATACCCAGGGGCCAACGTCCTGACTTTC. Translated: CASSEGLRLAGIYPGANVLTF.

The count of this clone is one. Written as DNA, the CDR3 is TGCGCCAGCAGCCAAAGACAGGGACCTGAGGGCCCCTCCTACAATGAGCAGTTCTTC. Its translation is CASSQRQGPEGPSYNEQFF. The chain couples TRBV5-1 to TRBJ2-1, with 7 bases matching TRBD1. V trimming: 4 bases; J trimming: 0 bases; junction bases outside the gene matches: 16. Looked up from germline, CDR1 is SGHRS and CDR2 is YFSETQ. The CDR3 covers 19 residues.

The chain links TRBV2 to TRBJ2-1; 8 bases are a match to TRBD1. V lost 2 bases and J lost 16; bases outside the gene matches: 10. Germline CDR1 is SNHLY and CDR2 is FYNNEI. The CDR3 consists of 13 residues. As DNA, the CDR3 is TGTGCCAGCAGTGAACGTACAGGGGGACGATCCTTCTTC. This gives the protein CASSERTGGRSFF.

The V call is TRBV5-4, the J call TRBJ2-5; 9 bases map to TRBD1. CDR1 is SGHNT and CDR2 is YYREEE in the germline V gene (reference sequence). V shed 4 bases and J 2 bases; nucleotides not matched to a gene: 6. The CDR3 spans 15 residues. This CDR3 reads CASSRSDRGQETQYF. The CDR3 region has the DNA TGTGCCAGCAGCCGGTCGGACAGGGGACAAGAGACCCAGTACTTC.

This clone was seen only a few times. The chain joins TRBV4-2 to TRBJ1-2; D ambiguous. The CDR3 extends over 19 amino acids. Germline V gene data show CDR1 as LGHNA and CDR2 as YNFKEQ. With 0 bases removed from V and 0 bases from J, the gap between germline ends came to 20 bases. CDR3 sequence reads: CASSQDLGAPGLANYGYTF. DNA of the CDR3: TGTGCCAGCAGCCAAGATTTGGGAGCGCCGGGCCTAGCTAACTATGGCTACACCTTC.

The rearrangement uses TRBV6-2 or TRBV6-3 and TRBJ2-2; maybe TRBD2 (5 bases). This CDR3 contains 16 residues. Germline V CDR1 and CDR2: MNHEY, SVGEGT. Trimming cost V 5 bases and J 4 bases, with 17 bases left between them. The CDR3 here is CASSPPPGRSTGELFF. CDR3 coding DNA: TGTGCCAGCAGTCCCCCGCCGGGAAGGAGCACCGGGGAGCTGTTTTTT.

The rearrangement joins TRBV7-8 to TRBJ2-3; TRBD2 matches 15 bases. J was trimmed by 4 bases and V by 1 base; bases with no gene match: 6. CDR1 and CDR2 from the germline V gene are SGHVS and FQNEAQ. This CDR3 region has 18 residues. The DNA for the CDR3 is TGTGCCAGCAGCTTAGTGGGACTAGCGGGGGGTTTTTCAGATACGCAGTATTTT. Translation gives CASSLVGLAGGFSDTQYF.

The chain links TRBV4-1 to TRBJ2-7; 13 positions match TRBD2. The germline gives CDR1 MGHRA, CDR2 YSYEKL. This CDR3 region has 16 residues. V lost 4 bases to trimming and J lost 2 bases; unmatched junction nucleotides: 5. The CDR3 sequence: CASSRGTSGGAYEQYF. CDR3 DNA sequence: TGCGCCAGCAGCCGCGGAACTAGCGGGGGGGCCTACGAGCAGTACTTC.

The CDR3 DNA reads as TGTGCCAGCGGGCCTGACAGAGTGACTGAAGCTTTCTTT. Translation gives CASGPDRVTEAFF. The V and J genes are TRBV7-2 and TRBJ1-1; possible D gene TRBD1, 5 bases. Looked up from germline, CDR1 is SGHTA and CDR2 is FQGNSA. The CDR3 consists of 13 residues. The V gene lost 8 bases and the J gene lost 5 bases, with 15 bases spanning the gap.

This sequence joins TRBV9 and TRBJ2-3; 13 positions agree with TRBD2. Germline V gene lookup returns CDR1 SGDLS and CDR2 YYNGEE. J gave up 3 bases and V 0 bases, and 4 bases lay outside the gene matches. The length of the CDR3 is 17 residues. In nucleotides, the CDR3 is TGTGCCAGCAGCGTAGCTTGGACTAGCGGGGGTACAGATACGCAGTATTTT. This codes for CASSVAWTSGGTDTQYF.

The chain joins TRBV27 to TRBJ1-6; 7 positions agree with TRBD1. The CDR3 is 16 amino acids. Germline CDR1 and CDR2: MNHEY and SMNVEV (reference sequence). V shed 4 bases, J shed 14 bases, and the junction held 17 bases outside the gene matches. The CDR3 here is CASSSIAGQDILALHF. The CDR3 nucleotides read TGTGCCAGCAGTTCGATAGCCGGACAGGACATCCTGGCCCTCCACTTT.

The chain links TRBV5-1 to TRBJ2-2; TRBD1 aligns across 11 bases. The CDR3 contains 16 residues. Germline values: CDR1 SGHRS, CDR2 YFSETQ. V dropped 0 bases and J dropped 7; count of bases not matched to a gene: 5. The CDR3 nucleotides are TGCGCCAGCAGCTTGGCCGGGACAGGGGGGAGCGGGGAGCTGTTTTTT. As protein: CASSLAGTGGSGELFF.

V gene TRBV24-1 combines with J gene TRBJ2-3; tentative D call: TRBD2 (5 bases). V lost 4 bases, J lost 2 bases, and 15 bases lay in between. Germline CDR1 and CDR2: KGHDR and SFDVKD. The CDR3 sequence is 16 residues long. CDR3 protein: CATSDRSAKDTDTQYF. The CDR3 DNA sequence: TGTGCCACCAGTGACCGTAGCGCGAAGGACACAGATACGCAGTATTTT.

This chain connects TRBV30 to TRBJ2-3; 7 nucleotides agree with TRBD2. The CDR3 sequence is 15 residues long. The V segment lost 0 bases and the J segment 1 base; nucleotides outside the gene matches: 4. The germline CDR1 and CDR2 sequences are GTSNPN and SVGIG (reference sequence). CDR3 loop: CAWSVGGGRTDTQYF. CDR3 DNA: TGTGCCTGGAGTGTAGGCGGGGGTCGCACAGATACGCAGTATTTT.

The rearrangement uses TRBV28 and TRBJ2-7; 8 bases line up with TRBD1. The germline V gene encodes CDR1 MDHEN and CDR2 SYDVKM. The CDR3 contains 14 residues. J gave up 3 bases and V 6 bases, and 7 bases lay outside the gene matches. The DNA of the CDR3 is TGTGCCAGCAGCCGGACAGGGAGCCGCTACGAGCAGTACTTC. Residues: CASSRTGSRYEQYF.

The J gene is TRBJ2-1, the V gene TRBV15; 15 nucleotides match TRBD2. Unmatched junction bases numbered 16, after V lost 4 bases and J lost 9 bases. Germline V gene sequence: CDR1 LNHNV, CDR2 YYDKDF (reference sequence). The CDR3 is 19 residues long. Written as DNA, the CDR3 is TGTGCCACCAGCACATCAAGTTCCCCGGGGACTAGCGGGGGGTCTGAGCAGTTCTTC. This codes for CATSTSSSPGTSGGSEQFF.

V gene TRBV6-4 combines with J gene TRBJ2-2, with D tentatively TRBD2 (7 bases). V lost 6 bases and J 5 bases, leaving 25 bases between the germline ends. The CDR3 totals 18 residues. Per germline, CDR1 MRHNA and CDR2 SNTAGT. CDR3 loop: CASSDEGGAKDWTGELFF. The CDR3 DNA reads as TGTGCCAGCAGCGACGAGGGGGGGGCCAAGGACTGGACCGGGGAGCTGTTTTTT.

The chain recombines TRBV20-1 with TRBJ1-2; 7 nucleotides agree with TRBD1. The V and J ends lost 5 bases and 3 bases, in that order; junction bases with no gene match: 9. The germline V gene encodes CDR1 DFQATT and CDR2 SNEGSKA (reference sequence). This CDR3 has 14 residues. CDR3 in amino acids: CSACERTGHYGYTF. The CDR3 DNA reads TGCAGTGCTTGTGAACGGACAGGCCACTATGGCTACACCTTC.

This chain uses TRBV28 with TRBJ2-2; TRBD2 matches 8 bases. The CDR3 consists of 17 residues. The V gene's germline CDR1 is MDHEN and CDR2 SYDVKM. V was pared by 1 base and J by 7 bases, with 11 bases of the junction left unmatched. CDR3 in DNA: TGTGCCAGCAGTTTATTAGAGGCGGGGGGAGCCGTCGGGGAGCTGTTTTTT. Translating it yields CASSLLEAGGAVGELFF.

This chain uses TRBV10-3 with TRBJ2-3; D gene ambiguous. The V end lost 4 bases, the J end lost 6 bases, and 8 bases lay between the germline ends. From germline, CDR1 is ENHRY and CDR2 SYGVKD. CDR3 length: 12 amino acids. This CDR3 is CAISGGSDTQYF. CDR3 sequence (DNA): TGTGCCATCAGTGGCGGTTCGGATACGCAGTATTTT.

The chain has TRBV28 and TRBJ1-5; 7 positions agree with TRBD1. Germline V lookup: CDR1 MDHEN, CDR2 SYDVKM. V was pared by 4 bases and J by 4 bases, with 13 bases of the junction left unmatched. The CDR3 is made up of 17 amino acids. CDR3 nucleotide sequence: TGTGCCAGCAGTTCATCGTTGGGAACAGGGGTGAATCAGCCCCAGCATTTT. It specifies CASSSSLGTGVNQPQHF.

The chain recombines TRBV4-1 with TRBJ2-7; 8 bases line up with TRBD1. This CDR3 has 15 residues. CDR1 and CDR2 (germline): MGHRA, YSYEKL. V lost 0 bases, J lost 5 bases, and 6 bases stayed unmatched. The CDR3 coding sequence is TGCGCCAGCAGCCAAGATAGATACAGGGGGGACGAGCAGTACTTC. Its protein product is CASSQDRYRGDEQYF.